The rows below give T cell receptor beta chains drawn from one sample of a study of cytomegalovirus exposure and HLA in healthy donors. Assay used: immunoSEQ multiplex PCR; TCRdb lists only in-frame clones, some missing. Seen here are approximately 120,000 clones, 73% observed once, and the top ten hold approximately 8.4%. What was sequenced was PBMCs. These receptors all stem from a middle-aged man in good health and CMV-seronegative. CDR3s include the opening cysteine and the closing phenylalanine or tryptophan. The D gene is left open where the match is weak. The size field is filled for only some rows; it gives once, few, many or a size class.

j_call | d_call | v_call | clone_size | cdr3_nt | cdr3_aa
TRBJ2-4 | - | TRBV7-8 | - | TGTGCCAGCAGTGGGGGGGCGAACATTCAGTACTTC | CASSGGANIQYF
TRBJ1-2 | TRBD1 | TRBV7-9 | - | TGTGCCAGCAGCGGACAGGGGGGGTACTATGGCTACACCTTC | CASSGQGGYYGYTF
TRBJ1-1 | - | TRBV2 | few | TGTGCCAGCAGAGTTCGGACAAAGAACACTGAAGCTTTCTTT | CASRVRTKNTEAFF
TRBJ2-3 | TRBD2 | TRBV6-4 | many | TGTGCCAGCAGTGATGAAGCGGGGGGCGGCACAGATACGCAGTATTTT | CASSDEAGGGTDTQYF
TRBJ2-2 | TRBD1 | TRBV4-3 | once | TGCGCCAGCAGCCAACTAGGGGACAGGAAGACCGGGGAGCTGTTTTTT | CASSQLGDRKTGELFF
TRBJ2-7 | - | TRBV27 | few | TGTGCCAGCAGTTTATCTGGCAGCTCCTACGAGCAGTACTTC | CASSLSGSSYEQYF
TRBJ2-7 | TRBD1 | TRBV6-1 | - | TGTGCCAGCAGTGAACAAGTGTGGGACAGGGGATACTCCTACGAGCAGTACTTC | CASSEQVWDRGYSYEQYF
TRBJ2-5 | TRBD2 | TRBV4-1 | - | TGCGCCAGCAGCCAAGTCTTGGGCGCGGGGGACTACCAAGAGACCCAGTACTTC | CASSQVLGAGDYQETQYF
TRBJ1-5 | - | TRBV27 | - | TGTGCCAGCAGTTTTGGGCCTTATAATCAGCCCCAGCATTTT | CASSFGPYNQPQHF
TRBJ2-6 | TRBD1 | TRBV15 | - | TGTGCCACCAGCACCCCGGGACAGGCCCTCTCTGGGGCCAACGTCCTGACTTTC | CATSTPGQALSGANVLTF
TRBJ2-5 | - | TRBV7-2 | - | TGTGCCAGCAGCCCTGACAGGTGGGGCGAGACCCAGTACTTC | CASSPDRWGETQYF
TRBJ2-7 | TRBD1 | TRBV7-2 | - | TGTGCCAGCAGCTCCGACAGGGGTCCCTACGAGCAGTACTTC | CASSSDRGPYEQYF
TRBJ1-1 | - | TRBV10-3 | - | TGTGCCATCAGTGACCACTTTGGGGGCACTTACACTGAAGCTTTCTTT | CAISDHFGGTYTEAFF
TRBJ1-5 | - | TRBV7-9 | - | TGTGCCAGCAGCTTTGACAGTCAGCCCCAGCATTTT | CASSFDSQPQHF
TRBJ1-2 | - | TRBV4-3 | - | TGCGCCAGCAGCCAAGGCGGGGGCGGCTATGGCTACACCTTC | CASSQGGGGYGYTF
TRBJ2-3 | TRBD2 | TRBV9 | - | TGTGCCAGCAGCGTAGAATTAGCGGGCCCCACAGATACGCAGTATTTT | CASSVELAGPTDTQYF
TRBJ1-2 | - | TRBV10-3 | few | TGTGCCATCAGTGAGTCAGCGGGGGGAGACTATGGCTACACCTTC | CAISESAGGDYGYTF
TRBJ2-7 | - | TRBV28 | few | TGTGCCAGCAGCCTCGATCGGGGTAGACCGGGAAACTACGAGCAGTACTTC | CASSLDRGRPGNYEQYF
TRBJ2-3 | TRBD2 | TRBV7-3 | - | TGTGCCAGCGGCCAGCGGGGCTCATTCACAGATACGCAGTATTTT | CASGQRGSFTDTQYF
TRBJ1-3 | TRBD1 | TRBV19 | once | TGTGCCAGTAGCGCTACACGACAGGGCTCTGGAAACACCATATATTTT | CASSATRQGSGNTIYF
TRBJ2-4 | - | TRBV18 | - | TGTGCCAGCTCACCTTATCCGGGAGACATTCAGTACTTC | CASSPYPGDIQYF
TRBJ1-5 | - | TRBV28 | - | TGTGCCAGCAGCCCCCCCCTAGGGGGAGTGGGTCAGCCCCAGCATTTT | CASSPPLGGVGQPQHF
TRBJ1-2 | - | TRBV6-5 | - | TGTGCCAGCAGTTACTCAGGAGCAGAAGGCTACACCTTC | CASSYSGAEGYTF
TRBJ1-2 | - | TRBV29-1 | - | TGCAGCGCAGACGCGGGAGGCTATGGCTACCCCTTC | CSADAGGYGYPF
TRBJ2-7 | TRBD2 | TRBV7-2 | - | TGTGCCAGCAGCTTGACTAGCGGGGACTCCTACGAGCAGTACTTC | CASSLTSGDSYEQYF
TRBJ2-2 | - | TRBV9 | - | TGTGCCAGCAGCGTAGGGGTCGGGGTGGGGACCGGGGAGCTGTTTTTT | CASSVGVGVGTGELFF
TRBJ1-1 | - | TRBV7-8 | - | TGTGCCAGCAGCTTGCGGGACGACTGGGGGACTGAAGCTTTCTTT | CASSLRDDWGTEAFF
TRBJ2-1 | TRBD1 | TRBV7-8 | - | TGTGCCAGCAGCGGGGGGCCGGGACAGGGCTCCAATGAGCAGTTCTTC | CASSGGPGQGSNEQFF
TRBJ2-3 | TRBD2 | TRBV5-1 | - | TGCGCCAGCAGACCGGGACTAGCGGGGGATACGCAGTATTTT | CASRPGLAGDTQYF
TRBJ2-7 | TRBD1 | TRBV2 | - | TGTGCCAGCAGCCACACCGGGACAGAGATTTCCTACGAGCAGTACTTC | CASSHTGTEISYEQYF
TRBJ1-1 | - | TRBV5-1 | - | TGCGCCAGCCGCCGAGAGACTGAAGCTTTCTTT | CASRRETEAFF
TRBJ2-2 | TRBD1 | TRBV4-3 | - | TGCGCCAGCAGCCCCGGGACAGGGCGAACCGGGGAGCTGTTTTTT | CASSPGTGRTGELFF
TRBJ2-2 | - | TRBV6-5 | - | TGTGCCAGCAGTTACCGGACTTTGAACACCGGGGAGCTGTTTTTT | CASSYRTLNTGELFF
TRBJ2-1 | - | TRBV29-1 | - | TGCAGCGTTCCCCCCGGGGGACTCTCCTACAATGAGCAGTTCTTC | CSVPPGGLSYNEQFF
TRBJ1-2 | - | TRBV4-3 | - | TGCGCCAGCAGCCAAGACAGGGCCTATGGCTACACCTTC | CASSQDRAYGYTF
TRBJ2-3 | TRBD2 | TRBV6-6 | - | TGTGCCAGCAGTCTAGCGGGGGGCACAGATACGCAGTATTTT | CASSLAGGTDTQYF
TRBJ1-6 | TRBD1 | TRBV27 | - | TGTGCCAGCAGTCCTAGGGCCGGACAGGGTAGGAATTCACCCCTCCACTTT | CASSPRAGQGRNSPLHF
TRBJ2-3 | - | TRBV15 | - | TGTGCCACCAGTAGTGGGGCGCAGGATACGCAGTATTTT | CATSSGAQDTQYF
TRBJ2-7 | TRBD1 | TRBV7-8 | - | TGTGCCAGCAGCTCCGACAGGGGGATCTCCTACGAGCAGTACTTC | CASSSDRGISYEQYF
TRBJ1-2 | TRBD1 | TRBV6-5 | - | TGTGCCAGCAGTTATTCGGACAGGGCCAACTATGGCTACACCTTC | CASSYSDRANYGYTF
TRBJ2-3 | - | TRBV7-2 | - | TGTGCCAGCAGCTTAGGCAGCCTTCGGGGGTACAGCACAGATACGCAGTATTTT | CASSLGSLRGYSTDTQYF
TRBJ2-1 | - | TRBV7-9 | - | TGTGCCAGCAGCTTACAGAACAATGAGCAGTTCTTC | CASSLQNNEQFF
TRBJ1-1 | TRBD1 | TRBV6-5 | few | TGTGCCAGCAGTCCAGTACAGGGGGCCAGCACTGAAGCTTTCTTT | CASSPVQGASTEAFF
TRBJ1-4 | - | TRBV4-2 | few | TGTGCCAGCAGCCAAGACCCCGTAGCTAATGAAAAACTGTTTTTT | CASSQDPVANEKLFF
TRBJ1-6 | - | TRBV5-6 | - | TGTGCCAGCAGCTTGGCGGGGACTGGGGGTAATTCACCCCTCCACTTT | CASSLAGTGGNSPLHF
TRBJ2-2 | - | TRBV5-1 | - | TGCGCCAGCAGCCCAAGGGGCCCCGAGAACACCGGGGAGCTGTTTTTT | CASSPRGPENTGELFF